This TCR beta chain was documented in a study of blood T cells in healthy people across ages. The second PCR ran about 6 to 12 cycles with a sample-barcoded 5' primer and J-beta primers. A template-switch adaptor with 12 random nucleotides tagged each cDNA molecule. TCRdb re-called the 5' RACE reads through MiXCR, storing one row per CDR3 protein. The table lists 850,000 to 950,000 distinct CDR3 sequences, roughly 26% of them singletons. In the case of this clonotype: A much larger clone lies one base from this, so it may be a read error.

The CDR3 loop spans 13 amino acids. Trimming stripped 6 bases from V and 3 bases from J, with 11 bases between. The germline V gene encodes CDR1 MGHDK and CDR2 SYGVNS. The source is a woman aged 80 or older in good health. Sequencing was done on a sample of blood. V and J are TRBV25-1 and TRBJ1-2; weak D call: TRBD1 (6 bases). The CDR3, as DNA: TGTGCCAGCAGGGGGGCTATTGACTATGGCTACACCTTC. Translation gives CASRGAIDYGYTF.